This T cell receptor beta chain was captured by sequencing in a study of blood T cell repertoires in COVID-19. The CDR3 totals 15 residues. Germline CDR1 reads KGHDR; CDR2 reads SFDVKD. J lost 5 bases, V lost 10 bases, and 14 bases had no gene match. Original processing methods: Nucleated cell number was recorded as an estimate derived from reference gene primer amplification. Assay used: immunoSEQ multiplex PCR; TCRdb lists only in-frame clones, some missing. From that table come the V and J calls and clone size; the DNA was used to work out D and trimming. The data show roughly 200,000 clones, 86% seen once.

This chain joins TRBV24-1 and TRBJ2-7; 9 bases align to TRBD1. The source of this sequence is a woman under 40 who had recovered from COVID-19. The sequenced material came from PBMCs or T cells enriched from blood (not recorded which). The CDR3 coding sequence is TGTGCCACTCAATCAGGAACAGGGGGCTACCACGAGCAGTACTTC. Protein sequence: CATQSGTGGYHEQYF.